A single sample gave rise to the 20 T cell receptor beta chains below, sequenced in a study of radiotherapy plus CTLA-4 blockade in lung cancer. Clones were sequenced by immunoSEQ multiplex PCR, and TCRdb holds only the in-frame ones, with some missing. Of 70,000 to 100,000 clones in the sample, approximately 84% were seen once. This specimen consisted of peripheral blood, obtained from a patient treated with radiotherapy plus ipilimumab. The receptors stem from a human donor with non-small cell lung cancer who had a partial response to radiotherapy plus ipilimumab.

This chain joins TRBV5-1 and TRBJ2-3; TRBD2 might be the D (6 bases). Germline V gene lookup returns CDR1 SGHRS and CDR2 YFSETQ. There are 15 residues in the CDR3. V was shortened by 0 bases and J by 0 bases, with 8 bases between the two germline ends. The CDR3 region has the DNA TGCGCCAGCAGCTTGGGCGGGACTAGCACAGATACGCAGTATTTT. Translated, it gives CASSLGGTSTDTQYF.

This clone has only one observation. The chain links TRBV29-1 to TRBJ1-4; TRBD1 matches 9 bases. With V trimmed by 7 bases and J by 1 base, 10 bases remained unmatched. The CDR3 runs to 16 residues. Looked up from germline, CDR1 is SQVTM and CDR2 is ANQGSEA. DNA for the CDR3: TGCAGCGCCCCGGGACAGGGAGTTCGAACTAATGAAAAACTGTTTTTT. Amino acids: CSAPGQGVRTNEKLFF.

The V and J genes are TRBV27 and TRBJ1-5; D not certain. Germline V CDR1 and CDR2: MNHEY, SMNVEV (reference sequence). V was cut by 6 bases and J by 6 bases, with 12 bases left in between. The CDR3 spans 13 residues. The CDR3 is CASRLDGIQPQHF. DNA for the CDR3: TGTGCCAGCAGATTGGACGGGATTCAGCCCCAGCATTTT.

The J gene is TRBJ2-3, the V gene TRBV6-5; D ambiguous. This CDR3 is built from 13 residues. Trimming shortened V by 5 bases and J by 8 bases, and 14 bases separated the two germline ends. Germline CDR1 and CDR2: MNHEY and SVGAGI. The CDR3 coding sequence is TGTGCCAGCAGTCCCAACCCGTCGGGTACGCAGTATTTT. Amino acids: CASSPNPSGTQYF.

The chain recombines TRBV27 with TRBJ2-2; 9 bases fit TRBD2. The ends lost 3 bases at V and 6 bases at J; junction bases unmatched: 5. This CDR3 is 15 amino acids long. Germline assignment: CDR1 MNHEY and CDR2 SMNVEV (reference sequence). CDR3 sequence reads: CASSLGGRAAGELFF. The CDR3 DNA sequence: TGTGCCAGCAGTTTGGGCGGGAGGGCGGCCGGGGAGCTGTTTTTT.

In DNA, the CDR3 is TGTGCCTGGGCGAAGAACACTGAAGCTTTCTTT. Its protein is CAWAKNTEAFF. The rearrangement links TRBV30 to TRBJ1-1, with unresolved D. The V gene lost 5 bases and the J gene lost 1 base, with 5 bases spanning the gap. The V gene's germline CDR1 is GTSNPN and CDR2 SVGIG (reference sequence). The CDR3 has 11 amino acids.

The chain has TRBV21-1 and TRBJ1-1; the DNA was not used to check the table's D call, TRBD1. TRBV21-1 is assigned pseudogene status. The CDR3 is made up of 16 amino acids. The CDR3 DNA reads TGTGCCAGCAGCAAAGGAAGGGGCAGGGGTCAGACTGAAGCTTTCTTT. This translates into CASSKGRGRGQTEAFF.

J is TRBJ2-3 and V is TRBV7-8; the D gene is possibly TRBD2 (6 bases). This CDR3 spans 14 amino acids. V shed 4 bases and J shed 6 bases, with 14 bases lying between them. Germline V gene data show CDR1 as SGHVS and CDR2 as FQNEAQ. Here the CDR3 DNA reads TGTGCCAGCAGCTCCCGGAGGGCCACGGATACGCAGTATTTT. Protein product: CASSSRRATDTQYF.

The chain uses TRBV7-2 and TRBJ2-1, with TRBD2 matching over 12 bases. This CDR3 spans 15 amino acids. Trimming removed 5 bases from V and 7 bases from J; junction bases left unmatched: 6. Germline assignment: CDR1 SGHTA and CDR2 FQGNSA. The CDR3, as DNA: TGTGCCAGCAGCGTGACTAGCGGGAGTTTGAATGAGCAGTTCTTC. Translation: CASSVTSGSLNEQFF.

Here the CDR3 reads CASDLTGSYNEQFF. The CDR3 DNA sequence: TGTGCTAGTGACCTAACCGGCTCCTACAATGAGCAGTTCTTC. The V and J genes are TRBV12-5 and TRBJ2-1; D is undetermined. V was pared by 7 bases and J by 0 bases, with 10 bases between. This CDR3 is built from 14 residues. The germline V gene encodes CDR1 LGHNT and CDR2 FRNRAP.

This rearrangement joins TRBV6-1 to TRBJ1-5; D is uncertain. The CDR3 extends over 13 amino acids. Germline-derived CDR1 and CDR2 are MNHNS and SASEGT. V was pared by 3 bases and J by 5 bases, with 8 bases between. CDR3 in DNA: TGTGCCAGCAGTGAGGCGGGGTATCAGCCCCAGCATTTT. This encodes CASSEAGYQPQHF.

The chain has TRBV28 and TRBJ1-3, with a tentative D call TRBD1 (6 bases). V gave up 6 bases and J gave up 2 bases, with 8 bases separating them. Germline V gene lookup returns CDR1 MDHEN and CDR2 SYDVKM. The CDR3 consists of 13 residues. CDR3 in amino acids: CASSRGAGNTIYF. DNA for the CDR3: TGTGCCAGCAGCAGGGGAGCTGGAAACACCATATATTTT.

As to this clone: Since the CDR3 does not end with the conserved phenylalanine or tryptophan, this likely comes from a read error. The chain's CDR3 is CASSADSQGAYGYTL. The DNA for the CDR3 is TGTGCCAGCAGCGCCGATTCACAGGGGGCCTATGGCTACACCCTC. V is TRBV9 and J is TRBJ1-2; 9 positions agree with TRBD1. The V gene end was trimmed by 3 bases and the J gene end by 4 bases; junction bases not matched to a gene: 7. This CDR3 spans 15 amino acids. Germline CDR1 and CDR2: SGDLS and YYNGEE.

The chain joins TRBV7-6 to TRBJ2-1; D remains unclear. V was clipped by 5 bases and J by 6 bases, with 20 bases between them. Germline V gene sequence: CDR1 SGHVS, CDR2 FNYEAQ. CDR3 length: 16 amino acids. The CDR3 loop reads CASSPRPAALINEQFF. The CDR3 DNA reads as TGTGCCAGCAGCCCGCGGCCAGCCGCCTTAATCAATGAGCAGTTCTTC.

CDR3 in DNA: TGTGCCATCAGTGATTCGGTACAGGTTCGGGAAAAACTGTTTTTT. Translating gives CAISDSVQVREKLFF. This chain uses TRBV10-3 with TRBJ1-4; D possibly corresponds to TRBD1 (5 bases). V lost 3 bases and J lost 8, with 16 bases in between. CDR1 and CDR2 (germline): ENHRY, SYGVKD. CDR3 size: 15 residues.

The rearrangement joins TRBV7-2 to TRBJ1-5; D remains unclear. Trimming pared 0 bases from V and 2 bases from J, leaving 5 bases between. The CDR3 extends over 14 amino acids. The germline gives CDR1 SGHTA, CDR2 FQGNSA. CDR3: CASSLARGNQPQHF. The CDR3 DNA reads as TGTGCCAGCAGCTTAGCCCGGGGCAATCAGCCCCAGCATTTT.

The chain links TRBV28 to TRBJ2-2, with D possibly TRBD1 on 5 matching bases. Trimming took off 8 bases at V and 1 base at J, with 8 bases between the two ends. Germline lookup yields CDR1 MDHEN and CDR2 SYDVKM. The length of the CDR3 is 13 residues. The CDR3 DNA follows: TGTGCCAGCCGGACAAGGAACACCGGGGAGCTGTTTTTT. Protein: CASRTRNTGELFF.

The chain recombines TRBV18 with TRBJ2-1; D may be TRBD2 (6 bases). V gave up 0 bases and J gave up 6 bases, with 15 bases separating them. Germline V gene lookup returns CDR1 KGHSH and CDR2 LQKENI. This CDR3 has 16 amino acids. CDR3: CASSPPESGVGNEQFF. The CDR3 DNA is TGTGCCAGCTCACCACCGGAGTCGGGAGTGGGCAATGAGCAGTTCTTC.

The genes are TRBV29-1 and TRBJ2-7, with D tentatively TRBD1 (6 bases). Trimming shortened V by 4 bases and J by 3 bases, and 19 bases separated the two germline ends. The germline V gene encodes CDR1 SQVTM and CDR2 ANQGSEA. The CDR3 has 15 residues. The CDR3 reads CSVGSSKGGGYEQYF. The CDR3 bases are TGCAGCGTTGGAAGTAGCAAAGGGGGTGGCTACGAGCAGTACTTC.

V usage is TRBV21-1 and J usage is TRBJ1-5; the listed D gene, TRBD1, was not tested against the DNA. TRBV21-1 is marked as a pseudogene. CDR3 length: 14 amino acids. This CDR3 is CASSSRGQLQPQHF. In DNA, the CDR3 is TGTGCCAGCAGCAGCAGGGGACAGCTTCAGCCCCAGCATTTT.